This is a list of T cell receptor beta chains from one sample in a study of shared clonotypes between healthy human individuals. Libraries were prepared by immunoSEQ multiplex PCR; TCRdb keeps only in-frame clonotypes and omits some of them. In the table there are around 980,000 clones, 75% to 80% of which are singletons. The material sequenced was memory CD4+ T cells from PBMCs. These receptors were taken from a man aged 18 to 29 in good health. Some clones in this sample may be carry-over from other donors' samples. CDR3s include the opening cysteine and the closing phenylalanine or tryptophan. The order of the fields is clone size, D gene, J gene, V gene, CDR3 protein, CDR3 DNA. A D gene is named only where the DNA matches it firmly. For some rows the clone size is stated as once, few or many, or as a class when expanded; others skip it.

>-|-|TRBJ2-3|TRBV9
CASSRLITIRTDTQYF
TGTGCCAGCAGCCGATTAATTACAATTCGTACAGATACGCAGTATTTT
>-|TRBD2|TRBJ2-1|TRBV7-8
CASSPRRLAGAYNEQFF
TGTGCCAGCAGCCCGAGGCGACTAGCGGGTGCCTACAATGAGCAGTTCTTC
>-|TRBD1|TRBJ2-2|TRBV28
CASSLGTADTGELFF
TGTGCCAGCAGTTTAGGGACAGCCGACACCGGGGAGCTGTTTTTT
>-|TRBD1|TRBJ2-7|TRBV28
CAGRANDRGFQYF
TGTGCCGGCAGGGCTAACGACAGGGGGTTTCAGTACTTC
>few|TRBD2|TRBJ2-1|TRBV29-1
CSGQGLAGRGYNEQFF
TGCAGCGGCCAGGGACTAGCGGGAAGGGGGTACAATGAGCAGTTCTTC
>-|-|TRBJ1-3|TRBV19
CASSILKPGGNTIYF
TGTGCCAGTAGTATTCTGAAGCCCGGTGGAAACACCATATATTTT
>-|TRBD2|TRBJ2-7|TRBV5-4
CASSRGGLAGVYEQYF
TGTGCCAGCAGCCGAGGTGGACTAGCGGGAGTCTACGAGCAGTACTTC
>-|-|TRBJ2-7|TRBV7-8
CASSLIDEQYF
TGTGCCAGCAGCTTAATCGACGAGCAGTACTTC
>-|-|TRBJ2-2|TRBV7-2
CASSLNPAGLTGELFF
TGTGCCAGCAGCTTGAACCCGGCCGGTCTCACCGGGGAGCTGTTTTTT
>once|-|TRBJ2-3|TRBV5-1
CASSLAFVDTQYF
TGCGCCAGCAGCTTGGCGTTCGTGGATACGCAGTATTTT
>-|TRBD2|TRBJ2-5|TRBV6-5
CASSMTSGRAETQYF
TGTGCCAGCAGCATGACTAGCGGGAGGGCAGAGACCCAGTACTTC
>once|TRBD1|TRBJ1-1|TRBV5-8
CASSFRTGKGGNTEAFF
TGTGCCAGCAGCTTTCGGACAGGCAAAGGGGGAAACACTGAAGCTTTCTTT